This T cell receptor beta chain was found in a study of lymphopenia after photon versus proton radiotherapy. Points from the study as a whole: Larger post-nadir TCR diversity loss correlated inversely with survival in deceased patients.

With regard to this clone: Its target is unknown.

The CDR3 loop spans 11 amino acids. Germline lookup yields CDR1 MDHEN and CDR2 SYDVKM. V was shortened by 5 bases and J by 10 bases, with 12 bases between the two germline ends. Here immunoSEQ multiplex PCR was the method, and the copy in TCRdb shows in-frame clones only, minus some. This table has some 25,000 clones, around four fifths appearing once. This receptor was identified in a woman aged 70-85 years with pancreatic cancer. The chain joins TRBV28 to TRBJ2-7; D is possibly TRBD2 (5 bases). The source was peripheral blood, collected from a patient treated with proton-based radiotherapy. In nucleotides, the CDR3 is TGTGCCAGCAGTATCAGAGGGTTTCAGTACTTC. This translates into CASSIRGFQYF.